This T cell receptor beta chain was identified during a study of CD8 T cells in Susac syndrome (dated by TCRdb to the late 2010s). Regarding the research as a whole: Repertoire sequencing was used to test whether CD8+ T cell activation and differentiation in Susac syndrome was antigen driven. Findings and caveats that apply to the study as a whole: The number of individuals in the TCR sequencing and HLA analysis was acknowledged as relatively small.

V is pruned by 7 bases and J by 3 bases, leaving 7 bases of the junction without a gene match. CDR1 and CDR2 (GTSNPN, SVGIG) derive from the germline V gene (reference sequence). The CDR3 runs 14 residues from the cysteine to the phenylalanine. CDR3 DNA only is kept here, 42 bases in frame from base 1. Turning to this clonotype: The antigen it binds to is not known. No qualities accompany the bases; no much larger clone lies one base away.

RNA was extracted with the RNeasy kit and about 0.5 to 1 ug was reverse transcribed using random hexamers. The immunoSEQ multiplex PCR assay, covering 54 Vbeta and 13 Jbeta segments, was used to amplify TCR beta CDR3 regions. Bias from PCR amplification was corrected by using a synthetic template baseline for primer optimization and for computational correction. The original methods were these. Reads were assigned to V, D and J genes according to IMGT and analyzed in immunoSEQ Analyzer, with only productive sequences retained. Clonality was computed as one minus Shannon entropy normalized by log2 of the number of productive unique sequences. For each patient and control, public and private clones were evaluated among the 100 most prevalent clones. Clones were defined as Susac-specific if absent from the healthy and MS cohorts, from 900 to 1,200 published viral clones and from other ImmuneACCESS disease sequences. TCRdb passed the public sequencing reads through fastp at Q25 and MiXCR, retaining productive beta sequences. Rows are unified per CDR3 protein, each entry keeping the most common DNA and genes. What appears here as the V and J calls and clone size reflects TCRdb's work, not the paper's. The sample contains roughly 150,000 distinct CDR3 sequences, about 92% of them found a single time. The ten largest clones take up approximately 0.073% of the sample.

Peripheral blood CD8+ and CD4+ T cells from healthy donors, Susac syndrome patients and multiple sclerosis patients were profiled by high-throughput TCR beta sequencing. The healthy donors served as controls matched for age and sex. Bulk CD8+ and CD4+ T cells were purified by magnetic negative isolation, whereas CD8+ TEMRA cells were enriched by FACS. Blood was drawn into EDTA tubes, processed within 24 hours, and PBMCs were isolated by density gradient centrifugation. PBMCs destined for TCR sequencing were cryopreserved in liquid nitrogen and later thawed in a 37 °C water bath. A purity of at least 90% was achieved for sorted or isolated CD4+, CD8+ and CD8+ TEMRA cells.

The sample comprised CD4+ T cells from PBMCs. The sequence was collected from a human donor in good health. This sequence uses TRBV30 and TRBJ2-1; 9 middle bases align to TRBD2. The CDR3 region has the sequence CASGLLAGYNEQFF. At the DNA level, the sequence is TGTGCCTCGGGCCTACTAGCGGGCTACAATGAGCAGTTCTTC.